Following are 20 T cell receptor beta chains from one sample sequenced in a study of blood T cell repertoires in COVID-19. Some clones are missing from TCRdb's copy, which holds only in-frame ones; the method was immunoSEQ multiplex PCR. The table records 200,000 to 300,000 clones, 75% to 90% of them present only once. Sequenced sample: PBMCs or T cells enriched from blood (not recorded which). Every receptor here comes from a woman aged 40-49 years with acute COVID-19.

On this clone: Distinct nucleotide sequences in the sample also encode this CDR3. V is TRBV5-1 and J is TRBJ2-3; no reliable D call. In germline, CDR1 is SGHRS, CDR2 YFSETQ. CDR3 size: 13 residues. V lost 0 bases, J lost 0 bases, and 2 bases lay in between. The CDR3: CASSLASTDTQYF. DNA of the CDR3: TGCGCCAGCAGCTTGGCAAGCACAGATACGCAGTATTTT.

This clone occurred once. V is TRBV28 and J is TRBJ2-7, with TRBD2 matching 14 bases. The germline V gene encodes CDR1 MDHEN and CDR2 SYDVKM. The ends lost 6 bases at V and 5 bases at J; junction bases unmatched: 12. The CDR3 has 17 amino acids. DNA of the CDR3: TGTGCCAGCAGGCGCCCGGGACTAGCGGGAGTTGGCCACGAGCAGTACTTC. The encoded protein is CASRRPGLAGVGHEQYF.

CDR3 nucleotides: TGTGCCAGCAGTTCGGTTTACGAGCAGTACTTC. It is translated as CASSSVYEQYF. This chain links TRBV27 with TRBJ2-7, with D unresolved. The CDR3 extends over 11 amino acids. CDR1 MNHEY and CDR2 SMNVEV come from the germline V gene (reference sequence). Trimming shortened V by 4 bases and J by 4 bases, and 5 bases separated the two germline ends.

This chain uses TRBV18 with TRBJ1-4; no reliable D call. The CDR3 loop spans 14 amino acids. The germline CDR1 and CDR2 sequences are KGHSH and LQKENI. Trimming removed 3 bases at V and 4 bases at J, with 9 bases between. For the CDR3, the DNA is TGTGCCAGCTCACCCCCGGGTGGTAATGAAAAACTGTTTTTT. It specifies CASSPPGGNEKLFF.

This clone came up a few times. This chain joins TRBV3-1 (or the pseudogene TRBV3-2) and TRBJ1-2, with 8 nucleotides matching TRBD1. Looked up from germline, CDR1 is LGHDT and CDR2 is YNNKEL (reference sequence). This CDR3 spans 15 amino acids. J was trimmed by 8 bases and V by 0 bases; bases with no gene match: 8. The CDR3 DNA reads TGTGCCAGCAGCCAAGACTGGACAGGGAGTCAAGGCTACACCTTC. Protein product: CASSQDWTGSQGYTF.

The chain recombines TRBV7-2 with TRBJ1-2; D not certain. This CDR3 spans 15 amino acids. V gave up 1 base and J gave up 7 bases, with 16 bases separating them. Per germline, CDR1 SGHTA and CDR2 FQGNSA. The CDR3 DNA reads as TGTGCCAGCAGCTTAGTAATGGGAGGTTCGTTTGGCTACACCTTC. It encodes CASSLVMGGSFGYTF.

This chain uses TRBV7-9 with TRBJ2-3; D is perhaps TRBD2 (7 bases). The CDR3 runs to 14 residues. The V end lost 7 bases, the J end lost 6 bases, and 17 bases lay between the germline ends. Germline CDR1 reads SEHNR; CDR2 reads FQNEAQ (reference sequence). This chain's CDR3 is CASNRGGGTDTQYF. The CDR3 DNA is TGTGCCAGCAACCGAGGGGGAGGGACTGATACGCAGTATTTT.

This chain uses TRBV7-2 with TRBJ2-2; TRBD2 matches at 8 bases. The CDR3 extends over 16 amino acids. In germline, CDR1 is SGHTA, CDR2 FQGNSA. The trim removed 2 bases at V and 6 bases at J, leaving 8 bases unmatched. The CDR3 loop is CASSLNGRALAGELFF. Written as DNA, the CDR3 is TGTGCCAGCAGCTTAAACGGGAGGGCGTTAGCCGGGGAGCTGTTTTTT.

This clone was observed once. The chain recombines TRBV19 with TRBJ2-1; D uncertain. The V gene lost 4 bases and the J gene lost 10 bases, with 14 bases spanning the gap. CDR1 is LNHDA, CDR2 SQIVND, per germline (reference sequence). The CDR3 is 13 amino acids. In DNA, the CDR3 is TGTGCCAGTAGTACCTCGAGAGCTTCCGAGCAGTTCTTC. Amino acid sequence: CASSTSRASEQFF.

The chain joins TRBV29-1 to TRBJ1-1; D uncertain. This CDR3 region has 10 residues. Trimming cost V 8 bases and J 11 bases, with 15 bases left between them. Germline V lookup: CDR1 SQVTM, CDR2 ANQGSEA. The CDR3: CSSGESRAFF. In nucleotides, the CDR3 is TGCAGCTCTGGGGAGTCAAGGGCTTTCTTT.

The V call is TRBV2, the J call TRBJ2-7; 8 bases agree with TRBD1. J gave up 4 bases and V 4 bases, and 9 bases lay outside the gene matches. CDR1 is SNHLY and CDR2 is FYNNEI in the germline V gene. The CDR3 is 15 amino acids. CDR3 residues: CASSVEYRGRYEQYF. DNA for the CDR3: TGTGCCAGCAGTGTCGAGTACAGGGGGAGGTACGAGCAGTACTTC. The variable domain in full, with the rest retrieved from reference TRBV2 and TRBJ2-7, is EPEVTQTPSHQVTQMGQEVILRCVPISNHLYFYWYRQILGQKVEFLVSFYNNEISEKSEIFDDQFSVERPDGSNFTLKIRSTKLEDSAMYFCASSVEYRGRYEQYFGPGTRLTVT.

This clone was seen a single time. The genes are TRBV11-2 and TRBJ2-7, with 7 bases lining up with TRBD1. Germline trimming cut 5 bases from V and 0 bases from J; bases unmatched to any gene: 4. The germline V gene has CDR1 SGHAT and CDR2 FQNNGV. The length of the CDR3 is 14 residues. The CDR3 region has the DNA TGTGCCAGCAGCGGAAGGGACAGCTCCTACGAGCAGTACTTC. Translating gives CASSGRDSSYEQYF.

The chain couples TRBV5-1 to TRBJ2-7; 9 nucleotides agree with TRBD1. The germline gives CDR1 SGHRS, CDR2 YFSETQ. This CDR3 comprises 15 residues. Germline trimming cut 0 bases from V and 7 bases from J; bases unmatched to any gene: 8. CDR3 in amino acids: CASSLGVQGAREQYF. The CDR3 bases are TGCGCCAGCAGCTTGGGCGTACAGGGGGCGCGGGAGCAGTACTTC.

The chain is built from TRBV19 and TRBJ2-2; 11 bases are shared with TRBD2. V lost 6 bases and J lost 5; bases outside the gene matches: 2. The CDR3 spans 14 residues. The germline CDR1 and CDR2 sequences are LNHDA and SQIVND (reference sequence). The CDR3 here is CASSRTSGTGELFF. CDR3 nucleotides: TGTGCCAGTAGCCGGACTAGCGGGACCGGGGAGCTGTTTTTT.

This clone was detected only once. The CDR3 DNA reads TGCGCCAGCAGTGATGCAGGGGGGTTAGATACGCAGTATTTT. The encoded protein is CASSDAGGLDTQYF. The chain has TRBV10-1 and TRBJ2-3, with TRBD1 as a possible D gene (7 bases). The CDR3 runs 14 residues. V shed 3 bases and J shed 5 bases, with 12 bases lying between them. Germline V gene sequence: CDR1 WNHNN, CDR2 SYGVQD (reference sequence).

Only a few counts were recorded for this clone. This rearrangement joins TRBV5-1 to TRBJ2-2; 9 positions match TRBD2. With 3 bases clipped from V and 4 bases from J, the junction kept 4 bases outside the gene matches. CDR1 and CDR2 (germline): SGHRS, YFSETQ. This CDR3 region has 15 residues. The CDR3: CASSSISGSTGELFF. For the CDR3, the DNA is TGCGCCAGCAGCTCGATTAGCGGGAGCACCGGGGAGCTGTTTTTT.

V usage is TRBV6-1 and J usage is TRBJ2-1; TRBD1 is a possible D gene (7 bases). The V and J ends lost 2 bases and 3 bases respectively, with 11 bases between them. Germline values: CDR1 MNHNS, CDR2 SASEGT. CDR3 length: 15 residues. The CDR3 sequence: CASSESGGLYNEQFF. CDR3 DNA: TGTGCCAGCAGTGAATCAGGGGGGCTCTACAATGAGCAGTTCTTC.

This clone has just a few counts. This chain joins TRBV19 and TRBJ2-2; D possibly corresponds to TRBD2 (5 bases). V was pared by 4 bases and J by 7 bases, with 13 bases between. The length of the CDR3 is 14 residues. Germline V gene data show CDR1 as LNHDA and CDR2 as SQIVND (reference sequence). The CDR3 DNA is TGTGCCAGTAGTACCCCTCTAGCCAACGGGGAGCTGTTTTTT. It translates to CASSTPLANGELFF. Variable domain in full (rest from reference TRBV19 and TRBJ2-2): DGGITQSPKYLFRKEGQNVTLSCEQNLNHDAMYWYRQDPGQGLRLIYYSQIVNDFQKGDIAEGYSVSREKKESFPLTVTSAQKNPTAFYLCASSTPLANGELFFGEGSRLTVL.

This clone has at least ten counts. Other DNA sequences of this sample code for an identical CDR3. The genes are TRBV5-1 and TRBJ1-2; TRBD1 aligns across 9 bases. The CDR3 consists of 14 residues. V dropped 0 bases and J dropped 5; count of bases not matched to a gene: 2. Germline V CDR1 and CDR2: SGHRS, YFSETQ. Written as DNA, the CDR3 is TGCGCCAGCAGCTTGGGGGACAGGGTTTATGGCTACACCTTC. Translating gives CASSLGDRVYGYTF.

The rearrangement joins TRBV18 to TRBJ1-2; 8 bases are shared with TRBD1. J gave up 6 bases and V 3 bases, and 6 bases lay outside the gene matches. CDR1 is KGHSH, CDR2 LQKENI, per germline. The CDR3 is made up of 14 amino acids. CDR3 amino acids: CASSPLTGVDGYTF. As DNA, the CDR3 is TGTGCCAGCTCACCGCTGACAGGGGTGGATGGCTACACCTTC. Filled out from reference TRBV18 and TRBJ1-2, the complete variable domain reads NAGVMQNPRHLVRRRGQEARLRCSPMKGHSHVYWYRQLPEEGLKFMVYLQKENIIDESGMPKERFSAEFPKEGPSILRIQQVVRGDSAAYFCASSPLTGVDGYTFGSGTRLTVV.